This record looks at one T cell receptor (beta chain) sequence and its context. This sample is part of a study of blood T cell repertoires in COVID-19. Per germline, CDR1 MNHEY and CDR2 SMNVEV (reference sequence). The CDR3 extends over 16 amino acids. Trimming cost V 5 bases and J 5 bases, with 18 bases left between them. Data came from immunoSEQ multiplex PCR; TCRdb stores just in-frame clones and leaves some out. This table holds 250,000 or so clones, about 83% found once. The sequencing input was peripheral blood. This sequence was found in a human donor in a cohort sampled during active COVID-19. The gene calls are TRBV27 and TRBJ2-2; perhaps TRBD2 as D (6 bases). The CDR3 DNA reads TGTGCCAGCAGTCGAGAGGCTAGCGAGTTTACCGGGGAGCTGTTTTTT. This translates into CASSREASEFTGELFF.